The 29 T cell receptor beta chains given below trace back to one sample, sequenced in a study of OX40 agonist ivuxolimab in advanced cancers. Produced via immunoSEQ multiplex PCR; TCRdb's table is partial and in-frame only. The sample has 55,000 to 65,000 clones; 85% are singletons. The specimen comprised CD4+ or CD8+ T cells sorted from blood, sampled in a trial of the OX40 agonist ivuxolimab. These receptors all stem from an adult with an advanced solid tumor such as melanoma, head and neck, liver or kidney cancer.

V is TRBV9 and J is TRBJ1-4; 7 nucleotides agree with TRBD1. CDR1 is SGDLS and CDR2 is YYNGEE in the germline V gene. Losses at the gene ends were 4 bases for V and 1 base for J; bases not matched to a gene: 10. The CDR3 sequence is 17 residues long. The CDR3 DNA sequence: TGTGCCAGCAGCCCAAGGACAGGCACTGAAACTAATGAAAAACTGTTTTTT. Encoded protein: CASSPRTGTETNEKLFF.

The rearrangement joins TRBV7-9 to TRBJ2-5; D gene unclear. V was clipped by 2 bases and J by 0 bases, with 7 bases between them. Germline V gives CDR1 SEHNR, CDR2 FQNEAQ (reference sequence). The CDR3 contains 14 residues. The CDR3 nucleotides are TGTGCCAGCAGCTTAAGCCGGTACCAAGAGACCCAGTACTTC. Translating gives CASSLSRYQETQYF.

The chain couples TRBV28 to TRBJ1-5; D possibly corresponds to TRBD1 (6 bases). Germline V gene sequence: CDR1 MDHEN, CDR2 SYDVKM. CDR3 length: 13 residues. V was pared by 8 bases and J by 1 base, with 9 bases between. The CDR3 DNA is TGTGCCAGCTGGGGGCAGAGCAATCAGCCCCAGCATTTT. Protein: CASWGQSNQPQHF.

J is TRBJ1-3 and V is TRBV28; the D is unclear. Germline lookup yields CDR1 MDHEN and CDR2 SYDVKM. The V and J ends lost 6 bases and 5 bases respectively, with 8 bases between them. The CDR3 loop spans 12 amino acids. Here the CDR3 reads CASSERRNTIYF. The CDR3 bases are TGTGCCAGCAGCGAAAGAAGAAACACCATATATTTT.

This chain links TRBV7-9 with TRBJ1-1; D gene ambiguous. With 5 bases removed from V and 0 bases from J, the gap between germline ends came to 10 bases. Germline CDR1 is SEHNR and CDR2 is FQNEAQ (reference sequence). The CDR3 runs to 14 residues. The CDR3 nucleotides read TGTGCCAGCAGCCCCCAACAGTTGAACACTGAAGCTTTCTTT. Translated: CASSPQQLNTEAFF.

The gene calls are TRBV9 and TRBJ2-1; no reliable D call. The CDR3 has 14 amino acids. With 3 bases removed from V and 7 bases from J, the gap between germline ends came to 14 bases. CDR1 SGDLS and CDR2 YYNGEE come from the germline V gene. The CDR3: CASSAGPRGNEQFF. CDR3 DNA: TGTGCCAGCAGCGCGGGCCCCCGAGGTAATGAGCAGTTCTTC.

The rearrangement joins TRBV5-6 to TRBJ1-2; D not resolved. The CDR3 totals 17 residues. Deletions cut 0 bases from V and 0 bases from J, with 15 bases between. CDR1 SGHDT and CDR2 YYEEEE come from the germline V gene. The chain's CDR3 is CASSLEGRRSSNYGYTF. For the CDR3, the DNA is TGTGCCAGCAGCTTGGAAGGCAGGAGGTCTTCTAACTATGGCTACACCTTC.

The chain links TRBV14 to TRBJ1-1; 7 bases fit TRBD1. CDR1 and CDR2 (germline): SGHDN, FVKESK. The CDR3 runs 15 residues. After removal of 3 bases from V and 0 bases from J, the junction contained 4 bases not matched to a gene. The CDR3 sequence is CASSHPGGLNTEAFF. In DNA form, the CDR3 reads TGTGCCAGCAGCCATCCAGGGGGTCTGAACACTGAAGCTTTCTTT.

The J gene is TRBJ2-5, the V gene TRBV5-5, with 12 nucleotides matching TRBD1. This CDR3 has 18 amino acids. Germline loops: CDR1 SGHKS, CDR2 YYEKEE (reference sequence). J lost 2 bases, V lost 0 bases, and 8 bases had no gene match. CDR3 DNA: TGTGCCAGCAGCTTGGGTTTAGGGACAGGGGGCCTTCAAGAGACCCAGTACTTC. Its translation is CASSLGLGTGGLQETQYF.

The V call is TRBV4-1, the J call TRBJ2-7; D is unclear. Germline loops: CDR1 MGHRA, CDR2 YSYEKL. This CDR3 has 14 amino acids. V lost 1 base, J lost 2 bases, and 9 bases lay in between. The CDR3 DNA is TGCGCCAGCAGCCAAGCCACCTCGCCCTACGAGCAGTACTTC. Protein: CASSQATSPYEQYF.

Written as DNA, the CDR3 is TGTGCCAGCAGCCCGGTTACGGTCAGCTCCTACAATGAGCAGTTCTTC. It translates to CASSPVTVSSYNEQFF. The V gene is TRBV11-2, the J gene TRBJ2-1; D is unresolved. Germline CDR1 and CDR2: SGHAT and FQNNGV. Trimming removed 5 bases from V and 0 bases from J, with 14 bases in between. The CDR3 covers 16 residues. The whole variable domain, remainder taken from reference TRBV11-2 and TRBJ2-1, is EAGVAQSPRYKIIEKRQSVAFWCNPISGHATLYWYQQILGQGPKLLIQFQNNGVVDDSQLPKDRFSAERLKGVDSTLKIQPAKLEDSAVYLCASSPVTVSSYNEQFFGPGTRLTVL.

This chain connects TRBV15 to TRBJ2-3; 10 bases align to TRBD2. Per germline, CDR1 LNHNV and CDR2 YYDKDF (reference sequence). V dropped 2 bases and J dropped 4; count of bases not matched to a gene: 9. The CDR3 consists of 17 residues. The CDR3 DNA reads as TGTGCCACCAGCAGACGACTAGCGGGCCAAGGCGCAGATACGCAGTATTTT. It encodes CATSRRLAGQGADTQYF. The variable domain in full, completed from reference TRBV15 and TRBJ2-3, reads DAMVIQNPRYQVTQFGKPVTLSCSQTLNHNVMYWYQQKSSQAPKLLFHYYDKDFNNEADTPDNFQSRRPNTSFCFLDIRSPGLGDTAMYLCATSRRLAGQGADTQYFGPGTRLTVL.

The V and J genes are TRBV27 and TRBJ1-5; D ambiguous. The V end was cut by 5 bases, the J end by 1 base, with 6 bases between. The germline V gene encodes CDR1 MNHEY and CDR2 SMNVEV (reference sequence). The CDR3 runs to 13 residues. CDR3 nucleotide sequence: TGTGCCAGCAGTGACGGCAGCAATCAGCCCCAGCATTTT. Translation: CASSDGSNQPQHF.

This rearrangement joins TRBV5-4 to TRBJ2-3, with TRBD2 identical over 7 bases. The ends lost 3 bases at V and 1 base at J; junction bases unmatched: 11. Germline loops: CDR1 SGHNT, CDR2 YYREEE (reference sequence). CDR3 length: 17 amino acids. CDR3 region: CASSSPFGGGRTDTQYF. The CDR3 DNA follows: TGTGCCAGCAGCTCTCCCTTTGGCGGGGGACGCACAGATACGCAGTATTTT.

V usage is TRBV19 and J usage is TRBJ2-5; 7 positions match TRBD2. Germline CDR1 and CDR2: LNHDA and SQIVND (reference sequence). This CDR3 comprises 14 residues. Germline trimming cut 0 bases from V and 5 bases from J; bases unmatched to any gene: 3. CDR3: CASSIDWGGETQYF. In DNA, the CDR3 is TGTGCCAGTAGTATAGATTGGGGAGGGGAGACCCAGTACTTC. Full variable domain (rest looked up from reference TRBV19 and TRBJ2-5): DGGITQSPKYLFRKEGQNVTLSCEQNLNHDAMYWYRQDPGQGLRLIYYSQIVNDFQKGDIAEGYSVSREKKESFPLTVTSAQKNPTAFYLCASSIDWGGETQYFGPGTRLLVL.

This chain uses TRBV2 with TRBJ1-3; D call uncertain. CDR3 length: 15 amino acids. The germline V gene encodes CDR1 SNHLY and CDR2 FYNNEI. Trimming cost V 4 bases and J 0 bases, with 10 bases left between them. The DNA of the CDR3 is TGTGCCAGCAGTGTGACACTCCGCTCTGGAAACACCATATATTTT. Its translation is CASSVTLRSGNTIYF.

The chain recombines TRBV5-4 with TRBJ1-4; D is perhaps TRBD1 (5 bases). The CDR3 loop spans 16 amino acids. V was pared by 4 bases and J by 3 bases, with 16 bases between. Germline V gene data show CDR1 as SGHNT and CDR2 as YYREEE (reference sequence). CDR3 protein: CASSTGGGAANEKLFF. CDR3 in DNA: TGTGCCAGCAGCACGGGGGGGGGAGCGGCTAATGAAAAACTGTTTTTT.

The rearrangement uses TRBV6-5 and TRBJ2-2; D gene unclear. CDR1 and CDR2 (germline): MNHEY, SVGAGI. Trimming shortened V by 0 bases and J by 8 bases, and 7 bases separated the two germline ends. The CDR3 consists of 13 residues. The CDR3 sequence: CASSYSISGELFF. The CDR3 region has the DNA TGTGCCAGCAGTTACTCAATTTCGGGGGAGCTGTTTTTT.

The chain joins TRBV11-3 to TRBJ2-1, with 7 bases lining up with TRBD2. Germline values: CDR1 SGHNT, CDR2 YENEEA. Trimming took 1 base from V and 4 from J; bases not matched to a gene: 1. CDR3 length equals 14 residues. The CDR3 loop is CASSLGSGYNEQFF. DNA of the CDR3: TGTGCCAGCAGCTTAGGTAGCGGGTACAATGAGCAGTTCTTC.

The chain is built from TRBV6-6 and TRBJ2-7, with D possibly being TRBD2 (5 bases). CDR1 MNHNY and CDR2 SVGAGI come from the germline V gene (reference sequence). The length of the CDR3 is 14 residues. Trimming removed 7 bases from V and 0 bases from J, with 13 bases in between. This CDR3 is CASTKGGSSYEQYF. CDR3 in DNA: TGTGCCAGCACTAAGGGTGGGAGCTCCTACGAGCAGTACTTC.

CDR3 sequence: CASSMGLAGVFEQFF. The CDR3 DNA sequence: TGTGCCAGTAGTATGGGGTTAGCGGGAGTTTTTGAGCAGTTCTTC. V gene TRBV19 combines with J gene TRBJ2-1, with 9 bases that match TRBD2. Germline assignment: CDR1 LNHDA and CDR2 SQIVND (reference sequence). The CDR3 runs to 15 residues. Trimming at V came to 3 bases and at J to 9 bases, leaving 9 bases not matched to a gene.

V usage is TRBV19 and J usage is TRBJ2-5, with TRBD1 as a possible D gene (6 bases). CDR1 is LNHDA and CDR2 is SQIVND in the germline V gene (reference sequence). V was shortened by 7 bases and J by 5 bases, with 14 bases between the two germline ends. CDR3 length: 13 amino acids. The CDR3 sequence: CASTPRGVETQYF. CDR3 bases: TGTGCCAGTACCCCCAGGGGTGTGGAGACCCAGTACTTC.

The J gene is TRBJ1-2, the V gene TRBV4-1; 7 bases are a match to TRBD1. With 6 bases clipped from V and 1 base from J, the junction kept 8 bases outside the gene matches. Germline V gene lookup returns CDR1 MGHRA and CDR2 YSYEKL. The CDR3 consists of 15 residues. CDR3: CASRRPGQSNYGYTF. The CDR3 DNA sequence: TGCGCCAGCAGGCGTCCGGGACAGAGTAACTATGGCTACACCTTC.

The count of this clone is one. The V gene is TRBV5-6, the J gene TRBJ2-7; D is undetermined. The CDR3 runs 13 residues. The germline V gene encodes CDR1 SGHDT and CDR2 YYEEEE. Trimming shortened V by 3 bases and J by 2 bases, and 9 bases separated the two germline ends. Here the CDR3 reads CASSYWFAYEQYF. In DNA form, the CDR3 reads TGTGCCAGCAGCTATTGGTTTGCCTACGAGCAGTACTTC.

The chain combines TRBV9 with TRBJ2-7; 8 nucleotides align to TRBD2. This CDR3 comprises 14 residues. The V gene's germline CDR1 is SGDLS and CDR2 YYNGEE. Unmatched junction bases numbered 8, after V lost 2 bases and J lost 7 bases. The CDR3 loop is CASSVSGRGLEQYF. Written as DNA, the CDR3 is TGTGCCAGCAGCGTCAGCGGGAGAGGTTTGGAGCAGTACTTC.

The rearrangement uses TRBV7-6 and TRBJ2-3, with 8 positions matching TRBD1. This CDR3 comprises 14 residues. Germline CDR1 SGHVS, CDR2 FNYEAQ. V shed 5 bases, J shed 5 bases, and the junction held 6 bases outside the gene matches. Written as DNA, the CDR3 is TGTGCCAGCAGCCGGGACAGGACAGAAGATACGCAGTATTTT. It is translated as CASSRDRTEDTQYF.

This clone was counted a few times. J is TRBJ2-7 and V is TRBV7-3, with 7 bases lining up with TRBD1. Germline CDR1 and CDR2: SGHTA and FQGTGA. This CDR3 comprises 15 residues. V was clipped by 0 bases and J by 5 bases; unmatched bases: 7. Here the CDR3 DNA reads TGTGCCAGCAGCTTAACTCCGAACAGGGGCCACGAGCAGTACTTC. As protein: CASSLTPNRGHEQYF.

The chain recombines TRBV6-5 with TRBJ1-2, with D perhaps TRBD1 (6 bases). The CDR3 consists of 16 residues. In germline, CDR1 is MNHEY, CDR2 SVGAGI. The V gene lost 0 bases and the J gene lost 13 bases, with 24 bases spanning the gap. CDR3 DNA sequence: TGTGCCAGCAGTTACTCGCACGGCAGGGGCGATGAGATTTTCACCTTC. This gives the protein CASSYSHGRGDEIFTF.

The rearrangement joins TRBV28 to TRBJ2-7; the D is unclear. The CDR3 has 11 amino acids. The germline V gene encodes CDR1 MDHEN and CDR2 SYDVKM. The V and J ends lost 10 bases and 7 bases respectively, with 14 bases between them. The CDR3 is CATQRPREQYF. The CDR3 DNA sequence: TGTGCCACCCAACGGCCGCGAGAGCAGTACTTC.